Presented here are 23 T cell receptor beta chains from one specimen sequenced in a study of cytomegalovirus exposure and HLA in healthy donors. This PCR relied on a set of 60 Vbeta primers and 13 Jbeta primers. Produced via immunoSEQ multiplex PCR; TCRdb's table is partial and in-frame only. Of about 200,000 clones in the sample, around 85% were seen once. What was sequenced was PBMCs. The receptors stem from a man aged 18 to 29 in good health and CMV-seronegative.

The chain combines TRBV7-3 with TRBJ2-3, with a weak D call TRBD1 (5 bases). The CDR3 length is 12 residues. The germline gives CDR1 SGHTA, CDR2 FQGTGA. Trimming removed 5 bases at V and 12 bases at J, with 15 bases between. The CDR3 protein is CASSLGAGSQYF. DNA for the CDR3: TGTGCCAGCAGCCTAGGGGCAGGATCCCAGTATTTT.

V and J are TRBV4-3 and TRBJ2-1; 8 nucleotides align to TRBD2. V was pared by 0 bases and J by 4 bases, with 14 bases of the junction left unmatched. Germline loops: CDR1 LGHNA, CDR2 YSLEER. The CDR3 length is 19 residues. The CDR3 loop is CASSQESGSLTPQYNEQFF. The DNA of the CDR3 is TGCGCCAGCAGCCAAGAGAGCGGGAGCTTGACCCCCCAATACAATGAGCAGTTCTTC.

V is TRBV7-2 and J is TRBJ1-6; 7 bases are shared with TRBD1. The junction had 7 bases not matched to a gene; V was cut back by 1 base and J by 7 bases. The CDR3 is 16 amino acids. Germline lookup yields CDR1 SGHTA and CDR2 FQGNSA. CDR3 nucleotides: TGTGCCAGCAGCTTAGTCGGGACAGACAAAAATTCACCCCTCCACTTT. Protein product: CASSLVGTDKNSPLHF.

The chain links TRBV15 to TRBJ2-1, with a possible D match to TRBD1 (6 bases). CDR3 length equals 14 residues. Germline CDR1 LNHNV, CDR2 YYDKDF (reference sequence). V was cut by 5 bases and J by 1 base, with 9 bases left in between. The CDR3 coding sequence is TGTGCCACCAGCGGCGACAGGTCCTACAATGAGCAGTTCTTC. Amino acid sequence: CATSGDRSYNEQFF.

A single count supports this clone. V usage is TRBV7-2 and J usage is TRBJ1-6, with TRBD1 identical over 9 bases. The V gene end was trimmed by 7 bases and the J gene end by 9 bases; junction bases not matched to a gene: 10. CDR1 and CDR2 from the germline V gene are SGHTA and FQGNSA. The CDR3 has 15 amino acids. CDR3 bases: TGTGCCAGCACCCTAACCGGGACAGGGTTTTCACCCCTCCACTTT. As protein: CASTLTGTGFSPLHF.

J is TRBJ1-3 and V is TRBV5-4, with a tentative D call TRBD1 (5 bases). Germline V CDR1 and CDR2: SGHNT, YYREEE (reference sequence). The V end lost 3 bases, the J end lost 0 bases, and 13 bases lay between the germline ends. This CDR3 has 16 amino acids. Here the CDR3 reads CASSSGGRSSGNTIYF. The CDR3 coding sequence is TGTGCCAGCAGCTCGGGGGGACGGTCCTCTGGAAACACCATATATTTT.

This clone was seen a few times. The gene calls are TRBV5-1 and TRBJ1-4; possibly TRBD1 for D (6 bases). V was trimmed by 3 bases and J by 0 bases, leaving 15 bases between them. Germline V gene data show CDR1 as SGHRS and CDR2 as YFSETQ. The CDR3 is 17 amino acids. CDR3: CASSSPTGSATNEKLFF. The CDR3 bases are TGCGCCAGCAGCTCTCCGACAGGCTCTGCAACTAATGAAAAACTGTTTTTT. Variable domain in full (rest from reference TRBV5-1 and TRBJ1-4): KAGVTQTPRYLIKTRGQQVTLSCSPISGHRSVSWYQQTPGQGLQFLFEYFSETQRNKGNFPGRFSGRQFSNSRSEMNVSTLELGDSALYLCASSSPTGSATNEKLFFGSGTQLSVL.

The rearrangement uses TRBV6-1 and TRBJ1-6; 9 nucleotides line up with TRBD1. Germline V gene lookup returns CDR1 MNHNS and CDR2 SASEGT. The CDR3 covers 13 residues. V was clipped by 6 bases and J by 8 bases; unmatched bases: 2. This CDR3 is CASRRDRDSPLHF. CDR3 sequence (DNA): TGTGCCAGCAGGCGGGACAGGGATTCACCCCTCCACTTT.

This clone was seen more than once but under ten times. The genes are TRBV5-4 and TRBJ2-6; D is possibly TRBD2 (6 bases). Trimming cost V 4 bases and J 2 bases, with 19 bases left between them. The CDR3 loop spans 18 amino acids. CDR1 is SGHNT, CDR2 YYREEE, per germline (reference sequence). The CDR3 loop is CASSPWAGKGAGANVLTF. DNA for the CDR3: TGTGCCAGCAGCCCCTGGGCGGGAAAGGGCGCTGGGGCCAACGTCCTGACTTTC.

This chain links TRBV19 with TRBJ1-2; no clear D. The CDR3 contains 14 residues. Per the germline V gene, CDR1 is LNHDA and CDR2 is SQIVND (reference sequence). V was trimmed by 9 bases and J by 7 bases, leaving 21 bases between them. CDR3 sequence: CASSLVAEGGGYTF. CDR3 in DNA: TGTGCCAGCTCGCTCGTTGCGGAAGGAGGTGGCTACACCTTC.

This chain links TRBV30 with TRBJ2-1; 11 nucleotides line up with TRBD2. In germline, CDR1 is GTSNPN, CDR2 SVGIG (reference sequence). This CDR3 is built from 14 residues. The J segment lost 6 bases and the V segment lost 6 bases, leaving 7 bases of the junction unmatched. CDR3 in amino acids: CACETSGTGNEQFF. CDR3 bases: TGTGCCTGCGAGACTAGCGGGACCGGCAATGAGCAGTTCTTC.

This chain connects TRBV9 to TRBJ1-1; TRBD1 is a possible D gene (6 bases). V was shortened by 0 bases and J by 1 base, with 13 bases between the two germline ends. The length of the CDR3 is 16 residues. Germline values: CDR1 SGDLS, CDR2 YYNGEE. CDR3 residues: CASSVAGGPGNTEAFF. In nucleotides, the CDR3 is TGTGCCAGCAGCGTAGCCGGGGGGCCGGGGAACACTGAAGCTTTCTTT.

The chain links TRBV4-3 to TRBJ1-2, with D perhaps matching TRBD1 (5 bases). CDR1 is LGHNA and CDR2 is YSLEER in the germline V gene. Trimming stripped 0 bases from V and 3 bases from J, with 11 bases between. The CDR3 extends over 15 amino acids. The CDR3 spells CASSQDRTRDYGYTF. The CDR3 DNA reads TGCGCCAGCAGCCAAGATCGAACCAGGGACTATGGCTACACCTTC.

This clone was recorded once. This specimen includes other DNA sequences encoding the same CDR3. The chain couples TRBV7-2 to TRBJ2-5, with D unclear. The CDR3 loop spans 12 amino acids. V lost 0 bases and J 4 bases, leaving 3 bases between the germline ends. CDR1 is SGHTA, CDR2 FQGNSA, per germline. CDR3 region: CASSLARETQYF. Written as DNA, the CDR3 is TGTGCCAGCAGCTTAGCGCGAGAGACCCAGTACTTC. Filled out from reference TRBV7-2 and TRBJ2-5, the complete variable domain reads GAGVSQSPSNKVTEKGKDVELRCDPISGHTALYWYRQSLGQGLEFLIYFQGNSAPDKSGLPSDRFSAERTGGSVSTLTIQRTQQEDSAVYLCASSLARETQYFGPGTRLLVL.

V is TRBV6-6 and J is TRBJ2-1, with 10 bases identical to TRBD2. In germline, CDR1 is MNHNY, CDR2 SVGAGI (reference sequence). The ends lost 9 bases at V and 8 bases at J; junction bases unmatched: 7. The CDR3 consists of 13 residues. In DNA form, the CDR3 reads TGTGCCAGTCAGCGGGGGGGCGTCTATGAGCAGTTCTTC. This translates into CASQRGGVYEQFF.

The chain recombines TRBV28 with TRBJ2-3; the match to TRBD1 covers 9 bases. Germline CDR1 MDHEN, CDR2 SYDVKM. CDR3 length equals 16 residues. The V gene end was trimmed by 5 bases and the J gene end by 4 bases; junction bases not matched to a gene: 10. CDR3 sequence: CASSQTTGGGADTQYF. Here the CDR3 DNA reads TGTGCCAGCAGTCAGACGACAGGGGGGGGCGCAGATACGCAGTATTTT.

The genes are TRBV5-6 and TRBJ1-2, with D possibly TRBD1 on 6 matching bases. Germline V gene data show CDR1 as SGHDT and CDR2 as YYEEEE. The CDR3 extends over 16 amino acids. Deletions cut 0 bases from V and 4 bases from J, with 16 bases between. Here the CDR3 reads CASSLGTAREVYGYTF. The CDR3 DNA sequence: TGTGCCAGCAGCTTGGGGACAGCCCGAGAAGTCTATGGCTACACCTTC.

The CDR3 DNA is TGTGCCAGCAGCGACGGGGGCGCCCAAGGCTACGAGCAGTACTTC. Protein sequence: CASSDGGAQGYEQYF. The gene calls are TRBV6-4 and TRBJ2-7, with D perhaps matching TRBD1 or TRBD2 (6 bases each). The CDR3 consists of 15 residues. V lost 6 bases and J 3 bases, leaving 18 bases between the germline ends. The germline V gene encodes CDR1 MRHNA and CDR2 SNTAGT.

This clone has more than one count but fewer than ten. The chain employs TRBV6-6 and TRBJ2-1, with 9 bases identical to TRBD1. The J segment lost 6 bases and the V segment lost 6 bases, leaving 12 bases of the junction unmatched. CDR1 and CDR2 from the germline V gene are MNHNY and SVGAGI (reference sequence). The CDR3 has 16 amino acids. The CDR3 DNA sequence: TGTGCCAGCAGCTCTCAGGGGGGACAGGGTCGCAATGAGCAGTTCTTC. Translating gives CASSSQGGQGRNEQFF.

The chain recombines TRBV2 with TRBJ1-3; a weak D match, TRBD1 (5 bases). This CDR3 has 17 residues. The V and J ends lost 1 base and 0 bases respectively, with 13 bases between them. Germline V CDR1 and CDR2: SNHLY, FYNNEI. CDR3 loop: CASSEVGGLNSGNTIYF. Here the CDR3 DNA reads TGTGCCAGCAGTGAAGTGGGGGGGTTGAACTCTGGAAACACCATATATTTT.

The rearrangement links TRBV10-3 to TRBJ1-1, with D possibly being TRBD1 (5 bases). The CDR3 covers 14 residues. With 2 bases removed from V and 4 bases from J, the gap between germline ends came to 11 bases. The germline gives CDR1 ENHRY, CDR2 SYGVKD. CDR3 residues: CAISETRGVTEAFF. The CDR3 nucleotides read TGTGCCATCAGTGAGACGCGGGGGGTCACTGAAGCTTTCTTT.

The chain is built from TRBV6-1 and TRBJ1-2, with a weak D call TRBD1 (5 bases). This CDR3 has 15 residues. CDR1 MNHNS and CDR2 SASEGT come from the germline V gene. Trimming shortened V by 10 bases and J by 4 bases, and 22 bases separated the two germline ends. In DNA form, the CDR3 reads TGTGCCATCTATGGACCCTCGCGGGGACCCTATGGCTACACCTTC. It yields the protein CAIYGPSRGPYGYTF.

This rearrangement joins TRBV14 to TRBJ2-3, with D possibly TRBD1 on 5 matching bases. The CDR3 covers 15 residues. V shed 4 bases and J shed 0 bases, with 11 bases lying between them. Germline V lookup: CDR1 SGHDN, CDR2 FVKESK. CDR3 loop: CASSLDSPSTDTQYF. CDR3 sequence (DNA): TGTGCCAGCAGCCTTGACAGTCCTAGCACAGATACGCAGTATTTT. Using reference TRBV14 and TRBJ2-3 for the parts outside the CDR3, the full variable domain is EAGVTQFPSHSVIEKGQTVTLRCDPISGHDNLYWYRRVMGKEIKFLLHFVKESKQDESGMPNNRFLAERTGGTYSTLKVQPAELEDSGVYFCASSLDSPSTDTQYFGPGTRLTVL.